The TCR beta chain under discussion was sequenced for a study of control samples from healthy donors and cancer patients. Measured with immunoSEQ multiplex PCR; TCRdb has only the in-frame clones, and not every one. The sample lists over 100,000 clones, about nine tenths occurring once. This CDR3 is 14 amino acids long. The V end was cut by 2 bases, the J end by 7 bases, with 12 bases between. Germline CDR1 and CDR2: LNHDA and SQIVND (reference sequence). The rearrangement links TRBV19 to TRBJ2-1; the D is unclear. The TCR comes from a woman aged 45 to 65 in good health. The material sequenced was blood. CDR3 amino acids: CASSIMSVGNEQFF. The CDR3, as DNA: TGTGCCAGTAGTATAATGTCGGTCGGGAATGAGCAGTTCTTC.